The rows below give T cell receptor beta chains drawn from one sample of a study of T cells in Graves' hyperthyroidism and ophthalmopathy. TCRdb fed the multiplex PCR reads into MiXCR, producing one record per CDR3 protein. The sample includes roughly 380,000 distinct CDR3 sequences, about an eighth of them seen just once. Sequences were obtained from blood. The receptors were gathered from a woman under 30 with Graves' hyperthyroidism. Each CDR3 is given with its conserved first and last residue. Each record gives: J gene, V gene, D gene, clone size, CDR3 protein, CDR3 DNA. The D gene is left open where the match is weak. Clone size is shown for a subset of rows, as once, few, many or a class of expanded clone.

TRBJ1-5 | TRBV20-1 | . | many | CSARSSPGGMGQPQHF | TGCAGTGCTAGATCGAGCCCGGGGGGCATGGGTCAGCCCCAGCATTTT
TRBJ1-5 | TRBV18 | . | few | CASSLRIRGVGQPQHF | TGTGCCAGCTCACTTCGCATCAGGGGCGTGGGTCAGCCCCAGCATTTT
TRBJ2-7 | TRBV28 | TRBD1 | many | CASAHRGYSYEQYF | TGTGCCAGCGCGCACAGGGGATACTCCTACGAGCAGTACTTC
TRBJ2-2 | TRBV9 | . | . | CASSPQTQSGELFF | TGTGCCAGCAGCCCCCAGACCCAGAGCGGGGAGCTGTTTTTT
TRBJ2-2 | TRBV12-3/TRBV12-4 | . | many | CASSLFTANTGELFF | TGTGCCAGCAGTTTATTTACCGCGAACACCGGGGAGCTGTTTTTT
TRBJ1-5 | TRBV7-8 | . | . | CASSLARRQGNQPQHF | TGTGCCAGCAGCTTAGCCCGCAGACAGGGCAATCAGCCCCAGCATTTT
TRBJ2-1 | TRBV6-2/TRBV6-3 | . | many | CASSYLTWSYNEQFF | TGTGCCAGCAGTTACTTAACCTGGTCCTACAATGAGCAGTTCTTC
TRBJ2-7 | TRBV12-3/TRBV12-4 | . | many | CASRRDPSYEQYF | TGTGCCAGCAGACGGGACCCGTCCTACGAGCAGTACTTC
TRBJ1-5 | TRBV12-3/TRBV12-4 | . | many | CASSLLLDDQPQHF | TGTGCCAGCAGTTTATTACTTGACGATCAGCCCCAGCATTTT
TRBJ1-2 | TRBV30 | . | few | CAWSFPGHSKRDGYTF | TGTGCCTGGAGTTTCCCCGGACACAGTAAGAGGGATGGCTACACCTTC
TRBJ2-1 | TRBV6-1 | TRBD2 | many | CASRTSGREQFF | TGTGCCAGCAGGACTAGCGGACGTGAGCAGTTCTTC
TRBJ1-1 | TRBV29-1 | . | many | CSVHRDIGAFAEAFF | TGCAGCGTCCACCGGGACATCGGGGCGTTCGCTGAAGCTTTCTTT
TRBJ1-2 | TRBV30 | . | many | CAWSLGQGYTF | TGTGCCTGGAGTCTCGGACAGGGCTACACCTTC
TRBJ1-5 | TRBV12-3/TRBV12-4 | . | many | CASSFAVSNQPQHF | TGTGCCAGCAGTTTCGCAGTTAGCAATCAGCCCCAGCATTTT
TRBJ1-5 | TRBV20-1 | . | many | CSAMVGNSNQPQHF | TGCAGTGCTATGGTGGGGAATAGCAATCAGCCCCAGCATTTT
TRBJ2-7 | TRBV5-1 | . | . | CASSLNPIITPYEQYF | TGCGCCAGCAGCTTGAACCCTATCATCACCCCCTACGAGCAGTACTTC
TRBJ2-5 | TRBV7-9 | TRBD1 | many | CASRTDREAETQYF | TGTGCCAGCAGAACGGACAGGGAGGCAGAGACCCAGTACTTC
TRBJ2-2 | TRBV5-1 | TRBD2 | few | CASSSGLAETGELFF | TGCGCCAGCAGCTCGGGACTAGCAGAGACCGGGGAGCTGTTTTTT
TRBJ1-2 | TRBV29-1 | TRBD1 | many | CSVEDRGDRGIHGYTF | TGCAGCGTTGAAGATCGCGGGGACAGGGGAATTCATGGCTACACCTTC
TRBJ1-5 | TRBV7-8 | . | . | CASSLARTTRTSNQPQHF | TGTGCCAGCAGCTTAGCGCGGACCACTCGGACTAGCAATCAGCCCCAGCATTTT
TRBJ1-2 | TRBV3-1 | . | . | CASSQRGADDLNGYTF | TGTGCCAGCAGCCAGAGAGGGGCTGACGATTTAAACGGCTACACCTTC
TRBJ2-3 | TRBV7-9 | TRBD2 | many | CASRPLAGGPVFTDTQYF | TGTGCCAGCAGACCCCTAGCGGGAGGGCCTGTTTTCACAGATACGCAGTATTTT
TRBJ2-7 | TRBV28 | TRBD1 | many | CASSLRQGAYEQYF | TGTGCCAGCAGTCTTCGACAGGGGGCCTACGAGCAGTACTTC
TRBJ2-7 | TRBV7-2 | . | . | CANSSRSGVATPYEQYF | TGTGCCAACAGCTCACGATCAGGAGTAGCCACCCCCTACGAGCAGTACTTC
TRBJ2-7 | TRBV28 | . | many | CASSYSPDSSYEQYF | TGTGCCAGCAGCTATAGCCCGGACAGCTCCTACGAGCAGTACTTC
TRBJ1-1 | TRBV30 | . | many | CAWSVWGNTEAFF | TGTGCCTGGAGTGTGTGGGGGAACACTGAAGCTTTCTTT
TRBJ2-5 | TRBV12-3/TRBV12-4 | . | few | CASSFSLGIETQYF | TGTGCCAGCAGTTTTAGCCTAGGGATTGAGACCCAGTACTTC
TRBJ1-3 | TRBV7-2 | . | . | CASSVGPNSGNTIYF | TGTGCCAGCAGCGTAGGACCGAACTCTGGAAACACCATATATTTT
TRBJ2-1 | TRBV19 | TRBD2 | . | CASSIAGGRSTNEQFF | TGTGCCAGTAGTATAGCCGGCGGGAGATCGACCAATGAGCAGTTCTTC
TRBJ1-1 | TRBV12-3/TRBV12-4 | . | many | CASFHSGYRAFF | TGTGCCAGCTTCCACTCGGGCTACCGGGCTTTCTTT
TRBJ1-5 | TRBV24-1 | TRBD1 | . | CATSDRQGAANQPQHF | TGTGCCACCAGTGACCGACAGGGGGCTGCCAATCAGCCCCAGCATTTT
TRBJ1-5 | TRBV6-1 | . | . | CASSDGGGQPQHF | TGTGCCAGCAGTGACGGAGGGGGACAGCCCCAGCATTTT
TRBJ2-5 | TRBV20-1 | TRBD2 | many | CSAKNPGTSGRETQYF | TGCAGTGCTAAAAACCCCGGGACTAGCGGGAGAGAGACCCAGTACTTC
TRBJ1-1 | TRBV20-1 | TRBD1 | many | CPVRATFGRQGVNTEAFF | TGTCCCGTCCGGGCTACTTTCGGTAGACAGGGGGTCAACACTGAAGCTTTCTTT
TRBJ1-5 | TRBV28 | . | . | CASITDRGRDYSNQPQHF | TGTGCCAGCATTACCGATCGGGGCAGAGATTATAGCAATCAGCCCCAGCATTTT
TRBJ2-7 | TRBV11-2 | . | many | CASSLGGSDGYEQYF | TGTGCCAGCAGCTTAGGGGGATCCGACGGGTACGAGCAGTACTTC
TRBJ2-1 | TRBV7-3 | TRBD2 | many | CASSSRPGTSGRELFF | TGTGCCAGCAGCTCCAGACCCGGGACTAGCGGGAGAGAGCTGTTCTTC
TRBJ2-1 | TRBV10-3 | TRBD1 | many | CAVRDRTNNEQFF | TGTGCCGTCCGGGACAGGACCAACAATGAGCAGTTCTTC
TRBJ2-1 | TRBV13 | . | many | CASSLALRNNEQFF | TGTGCCAGCAGCTTAGCCCTAAGAAACAATGAGCAGTTCTTC
TRBJ2-1 | TRBV20-1 | . | few | CSADGSEQFF | TGCAGTGCTGATGGGTCTGAGCAGTTCTTC
TRBJ2-3 | TRBV5-1 | . | . | CASSLSRKGDTQYF | TGCGCCAGCAGCTTGTCTAGGAAGGGAGATACGCAGTATTTT
TRBJ2-1 | TRBV7-2 | TRBD2 | many | CASSLVGGLAGDYSYNEQFF | TGTGCCAGCAGCTTAGTCGGGGGTCTAGCGGGAGATTACTCCTACAATGAGCAGTTCTTC
TRBJ2-3 | TRBV30 | TRBD2 | few | CAWSATPPGLAGRTDTQYF | TGTGCCTGGAGTGCAACCCCTCCCGGTCTAGCGGGCCGCACAGATACGCAGTATTTT
TRBJ2-1 | TRBV6-2/TRBV6-3 | . | many | CASRRDFNEQFF | TGTGCCAGCAGGCGGGACTTCAATGAGCAGTTCTTC
TRBJ2-3 | TRBV5-1 | TRBD2 | many | CASTSGSMVADTQYF | TGCGCCAGCACTAGCGGGAGTATGGTCGCAGATACGCAGTATTTT
TRBJ2-1 | TRBV4-3 | TRBD2 | few | CASSQERTSSHEQFF | TGCGCCAGCAGCCAAGAAAGGACTAGCAGCCATGAGCAGTTCTTC
TRBJ1-3 | TRBV29-1 | . | many | CSVEGGNTIYF | TGCAGCGTTGAAGGGGGAAACACCATATATTTT
TRBJ2-7 | TRBV11-2 | TRBD2 | many | CASSLVRLAGANEQYF | TGTGCCAGCAGCTTAGTGCGCCTAGCGGGGGCGAACGAGCAGTACTTC
TRBJ2-2 | TRBV12-3/TRBV12-4 | . | many | CASSNTGELFF | TGTGCCAGCAGTAACACCGGGGAGCTGTTTTTT
TRBJ2-4 | TRBV7-6 | TRBD2 | few | CASSSRRLAERIAKNIQYF | TGTGCCAGCAGCTCGAGACGGCTAGCGGAGCGTATAGCCAAAAACATTCAGTACTTC
TRBJ2-3 | TRBV4-2 | TRBD1 | . | CASSQEAGQGTDTQYF | TGTGCCAGCAGCCAAGAGGCCGGACAGGGGACAGATACGCAGTATTTT
TRBJ1-1 | TRBV5-1 | TRBD1 | many | CTSSFDRGLTEAFF | TGCACCAGCAGCTTCGACAGGGGGCTCACTGAAGCTTTCTTT
TRBJ2-1 | TRBV5-1 | TRBD1 | many | CASSTRQGARNNEQFF | TGCGCCAGCAGCACGAGACAGGGGGCGAGAAACAATGAGCAGTTCTTC
TRBJ1-4 | TRBV27 | . | many | CASRDSLTNEKLFF | TGTGCCAGCAGGGACAGTTTAACTAATGAAAAACTGTTTTTT
TRBJ2-7 | TRBV10-3 | . | once | CAISTTYEQYF | TGTGCCATCAGTACCACCTACGAGCAGTACTTC